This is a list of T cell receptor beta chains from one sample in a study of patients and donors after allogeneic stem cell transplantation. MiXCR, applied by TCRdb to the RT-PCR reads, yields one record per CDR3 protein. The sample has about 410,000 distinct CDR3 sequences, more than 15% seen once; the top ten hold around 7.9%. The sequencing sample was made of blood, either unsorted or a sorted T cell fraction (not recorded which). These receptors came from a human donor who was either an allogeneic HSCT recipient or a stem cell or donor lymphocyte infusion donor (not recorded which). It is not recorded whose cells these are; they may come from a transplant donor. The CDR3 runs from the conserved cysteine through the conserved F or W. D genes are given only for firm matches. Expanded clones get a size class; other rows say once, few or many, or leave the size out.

TGCGCCAGCAGCGTACAAGGGGGCGCCTCGGGAGGCTACACCTTC	CASSVQGGASGGYTF	TRBV5-1	TRBD1	-	TRBJ1-2
TGTGCCAGCAGTTTACTTCCGGGACAGGATGGCTACACCTTC	CASSLLPGQDGYTF	TRBV28	TRBD1	-	TRBJ1-2
TGTGCCAGCAGTACAAGACTAGGCGAGCATCCGGATGAGCAGTTCTTC	CASSTRLGEHPDEQFF	TRBV12-3/TRBV12-4	-	few	TRBJ2-1
TGTGCCTGGTACCCCCAGCGGGGGGGGTATGAGCAGTTCTTC	CAWYPQRGGYEQFF	TRBV30	TRBD2	few	TRBJ2-1
TGTGCCAGCAGCACAAACGTAGCTGGTATAATCGATGAGCAGTTCTTC	CASSTNVAGIIDEQFF	TRBV11-3	-	-	TRBJ2-1
TGTGCCAGCAGCTTAGGGAAACAGGCTTACACTGAAGCTTTCTTT	CASSLGKQAYTEAFF	TRBV7-6	-	-	TRBJ1-1
TGTGCCAGCAGTTCCCCGCCGACTGCGAGCACAGATACGCAGTATTTT	CASSSPPTASTDTQYF	TRBV27	-	-	TRBJ2-3
TGTGCCAGCAGGGGACTAGCGGGCGATACGCAGTATTTT	CASRGLAGDTQYF	TRBV6-1	TRBD2	many	TRBJ2-3
TGTGCCAGCAGTTTAATAACAGGGCGGAATCAGCCCCAGCATTTT	CASSLITGRNQPQHF	TRBV27	-	few	TRBJ1-5
TGTGCCAGCAGTTTAGCTACAGGGGGCGCAGATACGCAGTATTTT	CASSLATGGADTQYF	TRBV27	TRBD1	-	TRBJ2-3
TGTGCCAGCAGCTACTCGGCGGGGGGGGGCAAAAACATTCAGTACTTC	CASSYSAGGGKNIQYF	TRBV7-9	TRBD2	few	TRBJ2-4
TGTGCCAGCAGCCGGGCAGGGGTAAAGACCCAGTACTTC	CASSRAGVKTQYF	TRBV6-1	-	-	TRBJ2-5
TGCGCCAGCAGCTTGTTTAGCGGGTTCTCCTACGAGCAGTACTTC	CASSLFSGFSYEQYF	TRBV5-1	TRBD2	few	TRBJ2-7
TGTGCCAGCTCACCTGGGACAGGGGGTATCTCCTACAATGAGCAGTTCTTC	CASSPGTGGISYNEQFF	TRBV18	TRBD1	-	TRBJ2-1
TGCAGTGTCCCTAGGATCCCGACCGGGGAGCTGTTTTTT	CSVPRIPTGELFF	TRBV20-1	-	few	TRBJ2-2
TGTGCCAGCAGTGAGGTGGGGGAAGCTTTCTTT	CASSEVGEAFF	TRBV2	-	-	TRBJ1-1
TGTGCCAGCAGTTACGACTCACCCAAAAACATTCAGTACTTC	CASSYDSPKNIQYF	TRBV6-2/TRBV6-3	-	-	TRBJ2-4
TGTGCCAGCAGCCAGGGACGGTCTAATTCACCCCTCCACTTT	CASSQGRSNSPLHF	TRBV12-3/TRBV12-4	-	-	TRBJ1-6
TGTGCCAGCAGGGTTTGCGCCTACGAGCAGTACTTC	CASRVCAYEQYF	TRBV7-6	-	-	TRBJ2-7
TGTGCCAGTGGGACAGATCAGAATCAGCCCCAGCATTTT	CASGTDQNQPQHF	TRBV18	TRBD1	-	TRBJ1-5
TGCAGTGCTAGAGATCCCAGCGGGAGGGGTTCCTACAATGAGCAGTTCTTC	CSARDPSGRGSYNEQFF	TRBV20-1	TRBD2	few	TRBJ2-1
TGCAGTGCTAGAGATGAGGGCTCCGGGGCCAACGTCCTGACTTTC	CSARDEGSGANVLTF	TRBV20-1	-	-	TRBJ2-6
TGTGCCAGCAGCCCCCCCCGGGAGCGGGGGGCCCCCGCAGATACGCAGTATTTT	CASSPPRERGAPADTQYF	TRBV3-1	TRBD2	-	TRBJ2-3
TGTGCTAGTGGTTTGGTTCCCCCCGCGGGCGGCGGGGACTATGGCTACACCTTC	CASGLVPPAGGGDYGYTF	TRBV12-5	-	-	TRBJ1-2
TGTGCCAGCGGACAGGGGGTCCCGAACACTGAAGCTTTCTTT	CASGQGVPNTEAFF	TRBV12-3/TRBV12-4	TRBD1	many	TRBJ1-1
TGTGCCACCAGCAGAGATTGGGGGGCTCCTGGCTACACCTTC	CATSRDWGAPGYTF	TRBV15	-	-	TRBJ1-2
TGCGCCAGCAGCCCCCGGGTGTTCAGCTCACCCCTCCACTTT	CASSPRVFSSPLHF	TRBV4-3	-	-	TRBJ1-6
TGTGCCAGCAGTTACTCGAACCTAGCGACCACCGGGGAGCTGTTTTTT	CASSYSNLATTGELFF	TRBV6-2/TRBV6-3	-	few	TRBJ2-2
TGTGCCAGCAGAAACAGGGACAATCAGCCCCAGCATTTT	CASRNRDNQPQHF	TRBV12-3/TRBV12-4	-	-	TRBJ1-5
TGTGCCAGCAGCTTAGGCCAGACAGGAAGGGGACAAGAGACCCAGTACTTC	CASSLGQTGRGQETQYF	TRBV7-8	-	-	TRBJ2-5
TGCGCCAGCAGCCAAGATCAGGGTTCCAATGAGCAGTTCTTC	CASSQDQGSNEQFF	TRBV4-3	-	few	TRBJ2-1
TGTGCCAGCAGCCTAAAGCGGGAATTCACAGATACGCAGTATTTT	CASSLKREFTDTQYF	TRBV3-1	TRBD2	few	TRBJ2-3
TGTGCTAGTGCTCTCCGGGACAGGGGGACAGATACGCAGTATTTT	CASALRDRGTDTQYF	TRBV12-5	TRBD1	few	TRBJ2-3
TGTGCCAGCTCACTACTGACAAGCCCCGGGGAGCTGTTTTTT	CASSLLTSPGELFF	TRBV18	-	few	TRBJ2-2
TGCAGCGTTACGACAGGGATTGGAAACACCATATATTTT	CSVTTGIGNTIYF	TRBV29-1	TRBD1	many	TRBJ1-3
TGCAGCGTTGAAGATCAAGTAGGAGACGGACACTACAATGAGCAGTTCTTC	CSVEDQVGDGHYNEQFF	TRBV29-1	-	-	TRBJ2-1
TGTGCCAGCAGTATTGGGACAGGGGGGGACTATGGCTACACCTTC	CASSIGTGGDYGYTF	TRBV12-3/TRBV12-4	TRBD1	-	TRBJ1-2
TGTGCCTGGCTCTGGAGCTCTGGAAACACCATATATTTT	CAWLWSSGNTIYF	TRBV30	-	-	TRBJ1-3
TGTGCCAGCAGCTTCCTGACAGGGGGAAGCACAGATACGCAGTATTTT	CASSFLTGGSTDTQYF	TRBV7-9	TRBD1	-	TRBJ2-3
TGTGCCACCAGTGATTTGGGGGGTGAGCAGTTCTTC	CATSDLGGEQFF	TRBV24-1	-	-	TRBJ2-1
TGCAGTGTGAGTACCAGGCCCAATCAGCCCCAGCATTTT	CSVSTRPNQPQHF	TRBV20-1	-	-	TRBJ1-5
TGTGCCAGCAGTTATCGTCGGGGGAACTACGAGCAGTACTTC	CASSYRRGNYEQYF	TRBV7-9	-	-	TRBJ2-7
TGTGCCAGCAGTTTTGGCTCCTATAATTCACCCCTCCACTTT	CASSFGSYNSPLHF	TRBV12-3/TRBV12-4	-	many	TRBJ1-6
TGTGCCAGCAGCGTAGGGGGACTAGCGGTCCAAGAGACCCAGTACTTC	CASSVGGLAVQETQYF	TRBV9	TRBD2	few	TRBJ2-5
TGTGCCAGCAGTTTCCCCCCTAGCGGGCCTTCCTACGAGCAGTACTTC	CASSFPPSGPSYEQYF	TRBV28	TRBD2	-	TRBJ2-7
TGTGCCAGCAGCTTGGGCGAGTGGATGAACACTGAAGCTTTCTTT	CASSLGEWMNTEAFF	TRBV7-9	-	-	TRBJ1-1
TGTGCCAGCAGCTTGGAGGCTGAAGCTTTCTTT	CASSLEAEAFF	TRBV5-6	-	-	TRBJ1-1
TGTGCCAGCAGCTCCGACAGGGAAAGCTCCTACGAGCAGTACTTC	CASSSDRESSYEQYF	TRBV7-2	TRBD1	-	TRBJ2-7